This T cell receptor beta chain emerged from a study of graft-versus-host responses after intestinal transplantation. Turning to the study itself: Induction with anti-thymocyte globulin, then tacrolimus and steroids for around three years, was given to all recipients. Study results and caveats: There were GvH clones found in recipient marrow, and some of them appeared first in ileum or blood.

Comment on this clone: No antigen is known for it. The junction differs from germline at one of its ends, possibly a read error.

The germline CDR1 and CDR2 sequences are SSHAT and FNYEAQ (reference sequence). CDR3 length equals 13 residues. This table comes from immunoSEQ multiplex PCR, and its TCRdb copy is limited to in-frame clones, with some not included. The sample consists of about 120,000 clones, 90% to 95% of them appearing once. The sequences come from unstimulated CD8+ T cells sorted from spleen or lymph node cells, collected before intestinal transplant. The source of this sequence is a human donor who received an intestinal transplant. The chain has TRBV7-7 and TRBJ2-3; D gene uncertain. The DNA of the CDR3 is TGTGCTAGCAGCTTAAGCCGCACAGATACGCAGTATTTT. Translating gives CASSLSRTDTQYF.